This T cell receptor (beta chain) was recovered during a study of blood T cells in healthy people across ages. Study-level results: The unknown donor CMV status may have confounded expanded clonotype changes.

With a J-beta primer mix and a sample-barcoded 5' primer, a second PCR ran about 7 to 11 cycles. MiXCR, applied by TCRdb to the 5' RACE reads, yields one record per CDR3 protein. Among approximately 830,000 distinct CDR3 sequences listed, around 62% were seen once. Comment on this clonotype: Its antigen is unidentified.

Healthy Caucasian individuals from Russia aged about 6 to 95 were enrolled as donors. Each donor supplied roughly 9 milliliters of peripheral blood. This TCR was sampled from a man aged 25 to 45 in good health. The sample taken for sequencing was blood.

The CDR3: CASSVGGSYNEQYF. The CDR3 bases are TGTGCCAGCAGCGTAGGGGGGTCTTACAATGAGCAGTACTTC. V and J are TRBV9 and TRBJ2-1; perhaps D is TRBD1 or TRBD2 (5 bases each). Gene TRBJ2-7 matches the end of the DNA better, so the J call may be wrong. The CDR3 runs to 14 residues. Germline V gene data show CDR1 as SGDLS and CDR2 as YYNGEE.